These 17 T cell receptor beta chains originate from one sample sequenced in a study of radiation and T cells in renal cell carcinoma. Using immunoSEQ multiplex PCR, the repertoire was profiled, and TCRdb retains in-frame clones only, with some absent. This sample has just over 95,000 clones, with roughly 90% found just once. Time point: baseline pretreatment blood. The treatment: 15 Gy SBRT to primary tumor, nephrectomy 4 weeks later. The source was blood, collected from a patient whose treatment included radiotherapy and nephrectomy. Receptors originate from a middle-aged man with renal cell carcinoma.

This chain joins TRBV4-1 and TRBJ1-2; TRBD1 might be the D (5 bases). Trimming removed 0 bases at V and 4 bases at J, with 15 bases between. Germline CDR1 reads MGHRA; CDR2 reads YSYEKL. The CDR3 sequence is 16 residues long. CDR3 in amino acids: CASSQDGAAGAYGYTF. The CDR3 coding sequence is TGCGCCAGCAGCCAAGACGGGGCAGCTGGGGCCTATGGCTACACCTTC.

The chain employs TRBV4-3 and TRBJ1-2; TRBD1 matches 8 bases. The length of the CDR3 is 17 residues. Per germline, CDR1 LGHNA and CDR2 YSLEER. The ends lost 3 bases at V and 2 bases at J; junction bases unmatched: 11. This CDR3 is CASSHKLNRGTNYGYTF. The CDR3 DNA is TGCGCCAGCAGCCACAAACTAAACAGGGGGACGAACTATGGCTACACCTTC.

The chain recombines TRBV14 with TRBJ2-1; 7 nucleotides match TRBD1. Per germline, CDR1 SGHDN and CDR2 FVKESK. With V trimmed by 4 bases and J by 4 bases, 7 bases remained unmatched. CDR3 length equals 15 residues. The CDR3 region has the DNA TGTGCCAGCAGCCTCCGGGACAGCTATTACAATGAGCAGTTCTTC. Translation gives CASSLRDSYYNEQFF.

J is TRBJ2-2 and V is TRBV16; 9 nucleotides match TRBD2. CDR1 and CDR2 from the germline V gene are KGHSY and FQNENV. V shed 3 bases, J shed 8 bases, and the junction held 7 bases outside the gene matches. The CDR3 extends over 15 amino acids. The CDR3 nucleotides are TGTGCCAGCAGCCACGGTAGCGGGAGTTCGGGGGAGCTGTTTTTT. Protein sequence: CASSHGSGSSGELFF.

Only one count was recorded for this clone. This chain links TRBV19 with TRBJ1-4; TRBD1 matches at 7 bases. V gave up 6 bases and J gave up 2 bases; unmatched junction bases: 3. CDR3 length: 14 residues. Germline V lookup: CDR1 LNHDA, CDR2 SQIVND (reference sequence). CDR3 in amino acids: CASRPGQTNEKLFF. In nucleotides, the CDR3 is TGTGCCAGTAGACCGGGACAGACTAATGAAAAACTGTTTTTT.

This clone has a single count. V and J are TRBV5-1 and TRBJ2-2, with a tentative D call TRBD2 (6 bases). Germline CDR1 and CDR2: SGHRS and YFSETQ. The length of the CDR3 is 15 residues. Trimming pared 4 bases from V and 0 bases from J, leaving 10 bases between. CDR3 DNA: TGCGCCAGCAGCGCAAGCGGGCCGAACACCGGGGAGCTGTTTTTT. This encodes CASSASGPNTGELFF.

The chain has TRBV5-5 and TRBJ2-7; 10 bases line up with TRBD2. CDR1 SGHKS and CDR2 YYEKEE come from the germline V gene (reference sequence). The CDR3 contains 16 residues. V trimming: 1 base; J trimming: 7 bases; junction bases outside the gene matches: 11. The CDR3 protein is CASSLIGGTSVGEQYF. For the CDR3, the DNA is TGTGCCAGCAGCTTGATCGGCGGGACTAGCGTGGGGGAGCAGTACTTC.

The rearrangement links TRBV28 to TRBJ1-3; 9 nucleotides match TRBD1. The CDR3 consists of 14 residues. Trimming removed 7 bases from V and 8 bases from J; junction bases left unmatched: 9. CDR1 and CDR2 (germline): MDHEN, SYDVKM. The CDR3 loop is CASNQQGALDTIYF. DNA of the CDR3: TGTGCCAGCAATCAACAGGGGGCTCTGGACACCATATATTTT. The full variable domain, with the rest looked up from reference TRBV28 and TRBJ1-3, is DVKVTQSSRYLVKRTGEKVFLECVQDMDHENMFWYRQDPGLGLRLIYFSYDVKMKEKGDIPEGYSVSREKKERFSLILESASTNQTSMYLCASNQQGALDTIYFGEGSWLTVV.

The chain joins TRBV18 to TRBJ1-6; 8 bases are a match to TRBD1. The CDR3 sequence is 15 residues long. Looked up from germline, CDR1 is KGHSH and CDR2 is LQKENI. The ends lost 4 bases at V and 9 bases at J; junction bases unmatched: 8. The CDR3 sequence is CASSQRQGLRSPLHF. CDR3 nucleotide sequence: TGTGCCAGCTCACAAAGACAGGGGCTACGTTCACCCCTCCACTTT. The whole variable domain, filled in from reference TRBV18 and TRBJ1-6, reads NAGVMQNPRHLVRRRGQEARLRCSPMKGHSHVYWYRQLPEEGLKFMVYLQKENIIDESGMPKERFSAEFPKEGPSILRIQQVVRGDSAAYFCASSQRQGLRSPLHFGNGTRLTVT.

The V and J genes are TRBV4-1 and TRBJ2-7; a weak D match, TRBD2 (5 bases). The germline V and J ends were trimmed by 0 bases and 7 bases, with 13 bases remaining between them. Germline values: CDR1 MGHRA, CDR2 YSYEKL. This CDR3 contains 14 residues. The CDR3 coding sequence is TGCGCCAGCAGCCAAGATCTAGCCGCCGTGGAGCAGTACTTC. Translating gives CASSQDLAAVEQYF.

This sequence joins TRBV5-1 and TRBJ2-7; D is perhaps TRBD2 (6 bases). This CDR3 has 13 residues. V lost 4 bases, J lost 4 bases, and 12 bases lay in between. Germline V gene lookup returns CDR1 SGHRS and CDR2 YFSETQ. The CDR3 region is CASSLGGGYEQYF. The CDR3 DNA reads TGCGCCAGCAGCCTAGGCGGAGGGTACGAGCAGTACTTC.

The chain uses TRBV2 and TRBJ1-2; 7 nucleotides align to TRBD1. The length of the CDR3 is 13 residues. CDR1 SNHLY and CDR2 FYNNEI come from the germline V gene. V shed 2 bases, J shed 5 bases, and the junction held 2 bases outside the gene matches. The CDR3 reads CASSEQGVYGYTF. In DNA form, the CDR3 reads TGTGCCAGCAGTGAACAGGGGGTATATGGCTACACCTTC.

V is TRBV4-2 and J is TRBJ2-3; D not resolved. CDR3 length: 15 residues. V shed 1 base and J shed 2 bases, with 10 bases lying between them. Germline CDR1 reads LGHNA; CDR2 reads YNFKEQ. CDR3 DNA: TGTGCCAGCAGCCAAGGACAATACCTCACAGATACGCAGTATTTT. This translates into CASSQGQYLTDTQYF.

This clone turned up a few times. The chain is built from TRBV2 and TRBJ2-1; 9 bases match TRBD2. V was pared by 2 bases and J by 9 bases, with 17 bases of the junction left unmatched. Germline V CDR1 and CDR2: SNHLY, FYNNEI. The CDR3 has 18 amino acids. CDR3 loop: CASSESSGASGVRSEQFF. The CDR3 nucleotides read TGTGCCAGCAGTGAATCGAGCGGGGCTAGCGGGGTTCGGAGTGAGCAGTTCTTC.

The chain links TRBV5-1 to TRBJ2-1; perhaps TRBD2 as D (5 bases). The germline CDR1 and CDR2 sequences are SGHRS and YFSETQ. The CDR3 sequence is 19 residues long. Trimming shortened V by 3 bases and J by 0 bases, and 22 bases separated the two germline ends. CDR3 nucleotide sequence: TGCGCCAGCAGCTCCCGACCCCTTAACGGGGAATACTCCTACAATGAGCAGTTCTTC. This gives the protein CASSSRPLNGEYSYNEQFF.

This chain joins TRBV9 and TRBJ1-1, with 7 bases identical to TRBD1. Germline V gene lookup returns CDR1 SGDLS and CDR2 YYNGEE. Trimming cost V 0 bases and J 6 bases; bases outside gene matches: 8. This CDR3 contains 15 residues. CDR3: CASSVETGIGSEAFF. CDR3 bases: TGTGCCAGCAGCGTAGAGACAGGGATTGGGTCTGAAGCTTTCTTT.

The chain couples TRBV7-8 to TRBJ2-7; D might be TRBD1 (6 bases). V gave up 0 bases and J gave up 1 base, with 10 bases separating them. The CDR3 consists of 15 residues. CDR1 and CDR2 (germline): SGHVS, FQNEAQ. This chain's CDR3 is CASSLATGSSYEQYF. The CDR3 DNA reads TGTGCCAGCAGCTTAGCTACAGGGAGTTCCTACGAGCAGTACTTC.